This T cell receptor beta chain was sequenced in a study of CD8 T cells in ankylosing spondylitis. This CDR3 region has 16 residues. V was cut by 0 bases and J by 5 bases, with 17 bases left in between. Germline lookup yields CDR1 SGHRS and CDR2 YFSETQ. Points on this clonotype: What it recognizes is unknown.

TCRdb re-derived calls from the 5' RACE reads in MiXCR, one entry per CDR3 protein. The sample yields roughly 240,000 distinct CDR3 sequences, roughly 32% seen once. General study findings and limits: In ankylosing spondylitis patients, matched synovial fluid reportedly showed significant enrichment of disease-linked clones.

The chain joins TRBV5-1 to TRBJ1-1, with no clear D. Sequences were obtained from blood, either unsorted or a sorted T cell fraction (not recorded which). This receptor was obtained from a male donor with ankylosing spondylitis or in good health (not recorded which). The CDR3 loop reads CASSLASGGLGTEAFF. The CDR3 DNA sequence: TGCGCCAGCAGCTTGGCCTCGGGCGGCCTGGGGACTGAAGCTTTCTTT.